The source of this T cell receptor beta chain is a study of blood T cell repertoires in COVID-19. Background on the study: COVID-19 samples, acute and convalescent, were from the United States, Italy and Spain. Sample material is recorded as cDNA or gDNA derived from T cells, B-cell-depleted T cells, or PBMCs.

Authors' methods: Nucleated cell counts were estimated from reference gene primer amplification. This table comes from immunoSEQ multiplex PCR, and its TCRdb copy is limited to in-frame clones, with some not included. Clone size and V and J calls were adopted from that table, with D and trimming inferred from the DNA. This sample carries approximately 200,000 clones, 65% to 85% of them seen once, and the ten largest clones take less than 11%. CDR3 size: 16 residues. The ends lost 3 bases at V and 5 bases at J; junction bases unmatched: 6. CDR1 is KGHSH and CDR2 is LQKENI in the germline V gene. The chain employs TRBV18 and TRBJ2-2, with 10 positions matching TRBD1. This clonotype originated in a woman aged 80 or over with acute or convalescent COVID-19. The sample was peripheral blood. CDR3 sequence: CASSPSGTGETGELFF. In nucleotides, the CDR3 is TGTGCCAGCTCACCGAGCGGGACAGGGGAAACCGGGGAGCTGTTTTTT.